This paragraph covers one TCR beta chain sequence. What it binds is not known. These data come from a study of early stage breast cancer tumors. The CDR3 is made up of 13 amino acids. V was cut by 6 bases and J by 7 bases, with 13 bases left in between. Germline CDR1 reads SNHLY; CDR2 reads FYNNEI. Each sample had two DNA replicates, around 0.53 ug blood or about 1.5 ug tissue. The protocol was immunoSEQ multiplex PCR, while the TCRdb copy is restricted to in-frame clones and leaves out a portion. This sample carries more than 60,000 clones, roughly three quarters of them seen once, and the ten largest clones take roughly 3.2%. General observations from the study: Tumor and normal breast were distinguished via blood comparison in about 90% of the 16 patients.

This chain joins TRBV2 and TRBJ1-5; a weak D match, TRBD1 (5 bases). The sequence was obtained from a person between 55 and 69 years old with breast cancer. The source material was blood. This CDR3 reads CASSPGLGQPQHF. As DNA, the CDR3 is TGTGCCAGCAGCCCAGGGTTGGGGCAGCCCCAGCATTTT.